The T cell receptor beta chain described here comes from a study of shared clonotypes between healthy human individuals. As for the study in general: Used for every donor were three CD4 naive, three CD4 memory, two CD8 naive and one CD8 memory plate.

Only in-frame clones appear in the TCRdb table, and some are missing; sequencing was by immunoSEQ multiplex PCR. The repertoire consists of approximately 2.5 million clones, with more than 85% occurring once and the leading ten covering 0.36%. This clone was counted once. Memory CD4+ cells were the fraction left after CD45RA+ naive selection. V lost 3 bases, J lost 8 bases, and 18 bases stayed unmatched. Per germline, CDR1 MDHEN and CDR2 SYDVKM. This CDR3 has 18 residues. This sequence was found in a man younger than 30 in good health. Some clones in this sample may be carry-over from other donors' samples. The sample comprised naive CD4+ T cells from PBMCs. Regarding subset: CD45RA+ positively selected. J is TRBJ1-4 and V is TRBV28; 7 positions match TRBD1. The CDR3 loop is CASSLIGGGRRAREKLFF. DNA for the CDR3: TGTGCCAGCAGTTTGATAGGGGGCGGGAGGAGGGCGAGGGAAAAACTGTTTTTT.